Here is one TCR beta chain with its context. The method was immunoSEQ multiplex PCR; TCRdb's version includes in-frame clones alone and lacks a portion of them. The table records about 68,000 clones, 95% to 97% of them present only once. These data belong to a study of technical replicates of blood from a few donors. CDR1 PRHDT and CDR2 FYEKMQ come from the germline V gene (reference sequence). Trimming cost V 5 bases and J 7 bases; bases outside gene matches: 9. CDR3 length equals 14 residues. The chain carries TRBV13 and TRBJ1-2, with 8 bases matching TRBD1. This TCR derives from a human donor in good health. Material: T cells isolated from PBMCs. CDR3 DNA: TGTGCCAGCAGCGATGGGGACAGGACTGGTGGCTACACCTTC. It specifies CASSDGDRTGGYTF.